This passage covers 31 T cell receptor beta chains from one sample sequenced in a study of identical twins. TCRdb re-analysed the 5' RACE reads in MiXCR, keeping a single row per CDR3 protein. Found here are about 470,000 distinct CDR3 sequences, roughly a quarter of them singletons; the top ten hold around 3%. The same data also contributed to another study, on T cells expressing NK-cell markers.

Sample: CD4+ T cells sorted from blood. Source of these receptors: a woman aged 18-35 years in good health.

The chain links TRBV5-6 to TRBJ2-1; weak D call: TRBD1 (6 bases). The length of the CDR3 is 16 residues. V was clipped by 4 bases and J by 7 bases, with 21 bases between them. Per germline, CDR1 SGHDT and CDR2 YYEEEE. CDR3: CASSPGRTTGWNEQFF. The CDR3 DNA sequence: TGTGCCAGCAGCCCCGGCCGAACGACAGGCTGGAATGAGCAGTTCTTC.

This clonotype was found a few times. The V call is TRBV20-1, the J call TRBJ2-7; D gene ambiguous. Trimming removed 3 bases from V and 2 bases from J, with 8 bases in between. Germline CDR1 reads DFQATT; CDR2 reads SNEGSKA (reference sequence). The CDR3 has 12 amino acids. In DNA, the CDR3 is TGCAGTGCTAGCTACAGTACCTACGAGCAGTACTTC. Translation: CSASYSTYEQYF.

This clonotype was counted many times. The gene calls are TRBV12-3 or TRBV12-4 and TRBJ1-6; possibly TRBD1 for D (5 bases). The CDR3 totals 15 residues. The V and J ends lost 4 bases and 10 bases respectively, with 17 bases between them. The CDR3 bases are TGTGCCAGCAGTTGGGGTCGTTTGGGGGAATCACCCCTCCACTTT. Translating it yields CASSWGRLGESPLHF.

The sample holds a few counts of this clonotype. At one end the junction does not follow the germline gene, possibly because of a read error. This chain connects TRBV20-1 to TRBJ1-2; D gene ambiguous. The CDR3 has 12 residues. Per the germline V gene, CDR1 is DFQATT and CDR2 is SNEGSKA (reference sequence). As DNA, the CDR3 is TGCAGTGCTAGAGATCCAGGCCGAAAGGAGATCTTC. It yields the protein CSARDPGRKEIF.

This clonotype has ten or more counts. The chain's CDR3 is CSASGRIANTGELFF. The CDR3, as DNA: TGCAGTGCTTCTGGACGGATCGCGAACACCGGGGAGCTGTTTTTT. This chain connects TRBV20-1 to TRBJ2-2; D remains ambiguous. Trimming removed 5 bases from V and 0 bases from J, with 13 bases in between. CDR1 is DFQATT and CDR2 is SNEGSKA in the germline V gene (reference sequence). The CDR3 runs to 15 residues.

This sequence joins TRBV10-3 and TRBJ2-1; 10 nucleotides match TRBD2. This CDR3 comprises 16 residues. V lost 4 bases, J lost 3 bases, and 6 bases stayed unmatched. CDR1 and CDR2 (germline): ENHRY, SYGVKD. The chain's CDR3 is CAISGSAGGRYNEQFF. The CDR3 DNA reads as TGTGCCATCAGTGGTTCAGCGGGGGGGCGCTACAATGAGCAGTTCTTC.

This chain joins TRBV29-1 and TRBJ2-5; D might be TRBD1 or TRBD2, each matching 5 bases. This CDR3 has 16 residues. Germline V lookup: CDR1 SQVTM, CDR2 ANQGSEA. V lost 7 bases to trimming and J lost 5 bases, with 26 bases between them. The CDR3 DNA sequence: TGCAGCGGCGCCGGGACCTTTTTGGGATTTCAGGAGACCCAGTACTTC. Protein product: CSGAGTFLGFQETQYF.

CDR3 sequence: CASGTGTYNEQFF. CDR3 DNA: TGTGCCAGCGGAACCGGGACCTACAATGAGCAGTTCTTC. The chain recombines TRBV11-2 with TRBJ2-1; D is possibly TRBD2 (5 bases). V gave up 8 bases and J gave up 2 bases, with 10 bases separating them. CDR1 and CDR2 from the germline V gene are SGHAT and FQNNGV. The CDR3 length is 13 residues.

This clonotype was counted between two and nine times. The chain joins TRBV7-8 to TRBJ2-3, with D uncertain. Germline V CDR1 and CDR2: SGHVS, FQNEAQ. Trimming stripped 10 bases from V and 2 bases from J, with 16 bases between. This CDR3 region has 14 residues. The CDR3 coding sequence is TGTGCCATTGACTTCGACGTAACCACAGATACGCAGTATTTT. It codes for CAIDFDVTTDTQYF.

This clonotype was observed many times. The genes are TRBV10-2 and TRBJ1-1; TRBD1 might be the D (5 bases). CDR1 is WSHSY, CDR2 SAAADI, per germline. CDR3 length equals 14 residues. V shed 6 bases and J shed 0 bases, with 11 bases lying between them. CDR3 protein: CASRRGGMNTEAFF. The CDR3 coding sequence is TGCGCCAGCAGGCGGGGGGGAATGAACACTGAAGCTTTCTTT.

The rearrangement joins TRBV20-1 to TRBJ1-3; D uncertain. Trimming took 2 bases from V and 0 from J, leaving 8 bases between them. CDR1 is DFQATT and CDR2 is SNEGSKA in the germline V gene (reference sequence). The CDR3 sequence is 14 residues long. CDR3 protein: CSARRDNSGNTIYF. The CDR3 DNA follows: TGCAGTGCTAGACGTGACAACTCTGGAAACACCATATATTTT.

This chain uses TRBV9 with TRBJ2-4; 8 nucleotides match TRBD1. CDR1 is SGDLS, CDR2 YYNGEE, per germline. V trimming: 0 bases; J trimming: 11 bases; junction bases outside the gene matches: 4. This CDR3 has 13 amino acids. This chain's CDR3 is CASSVGGQGVQYF. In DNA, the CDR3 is TGTGCCAGCAGCGTAGGTGGACAGGGAGTTCAGTACTTC. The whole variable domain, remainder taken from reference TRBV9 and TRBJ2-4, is DSGVTQTPKHLITATGQRVTLRCSPRSGDLSVYWYQQSLDQGLQFLIQYYNGEERAKGNILERFSAQQFPDLHSELNLSSLELGDSALYFCASSVGGQGVQYFGAGTRLSVL.

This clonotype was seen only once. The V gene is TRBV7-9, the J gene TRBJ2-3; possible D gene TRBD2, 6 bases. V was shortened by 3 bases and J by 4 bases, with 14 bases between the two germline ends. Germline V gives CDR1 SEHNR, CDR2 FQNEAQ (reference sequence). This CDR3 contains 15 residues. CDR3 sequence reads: CASSFAGQPSDTQYF. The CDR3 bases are TGTGCCAGCAGCTTTGCGGGGCAACCCTCAGATACGCAGTATTTT.

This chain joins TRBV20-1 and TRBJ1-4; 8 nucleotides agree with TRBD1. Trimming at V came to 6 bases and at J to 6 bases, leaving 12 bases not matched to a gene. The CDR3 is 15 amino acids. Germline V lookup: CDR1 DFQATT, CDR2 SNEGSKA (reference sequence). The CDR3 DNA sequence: TGCAGTGCCAACGACAGGGGCGGGGGCGATGAAAAACTGTTTTTT. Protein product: CSANDRGGGDEKLFF.

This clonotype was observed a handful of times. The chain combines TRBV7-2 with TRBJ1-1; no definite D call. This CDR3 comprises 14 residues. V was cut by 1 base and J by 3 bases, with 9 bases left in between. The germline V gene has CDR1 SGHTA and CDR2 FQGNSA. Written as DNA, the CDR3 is TGTGCCAGCAGCTTAGAACCTAACCACACTGAAGCTTTCTTT. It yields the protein CASSLEPNHTEAFF.

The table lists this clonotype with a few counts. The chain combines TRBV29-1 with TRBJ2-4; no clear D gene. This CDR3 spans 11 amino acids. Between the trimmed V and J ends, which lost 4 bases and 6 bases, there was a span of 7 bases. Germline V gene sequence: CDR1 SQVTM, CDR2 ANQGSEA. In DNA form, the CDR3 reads TGCAGCGTTGGAATCGTAAACATTCAGTACTTC. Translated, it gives CSVGIVNIQYF. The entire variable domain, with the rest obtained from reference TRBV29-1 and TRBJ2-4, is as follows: SAVISQKPSRDICQRGTSLTIQCQVDSQVTMMFWYRQQPGQSLTLIATANQGSEATYESGFVIDKFPISRPNLTFSTLTVSNMSPEDSSIYLCSVGIVNIQYFGAGTRLSVL.

The CDR3 nucleotides read TGCGCCAGCAGCTGGGGCCGGGACCGAAGAGACTATGGCTACACCTTC. Protein product: CASSWGRDRRDYGYTF. This rearrangement joins TRBV5-1 to TRBJ1-2, with D tentatively TRBD1 (5 bases). V was cut by 3 bases and J by 3 bases, with 18 bases left in between. The CDR3 runs 16 residues. Germline CDR1 is SGHRS and CDR2 is YFSETQ.

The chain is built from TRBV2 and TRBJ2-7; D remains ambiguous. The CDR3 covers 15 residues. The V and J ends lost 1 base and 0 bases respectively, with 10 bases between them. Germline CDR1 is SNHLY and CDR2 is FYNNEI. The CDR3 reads CASSEGIPSSYEQYF. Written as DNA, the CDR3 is TGTGCCAGCAGTGAAGGGATCCCGAGCTCCTACGAGCAGTACTTC.

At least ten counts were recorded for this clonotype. DNA for the CDR3: TGTGCCAGCAGGCTGTACAATGAGCAGTTCTTC. Amino acids: CASRLYNEQFF. This chain links TRBV6-2 or TRBV6-3 with TRBJ2-1; D remains ambiguous. CDR3 size: 11 residues. Germline V gives CDR1 MNHEY, CDR2 SVGEGT. Trimming left V 6 bases short and J 4 bases short, with 4 bases between.

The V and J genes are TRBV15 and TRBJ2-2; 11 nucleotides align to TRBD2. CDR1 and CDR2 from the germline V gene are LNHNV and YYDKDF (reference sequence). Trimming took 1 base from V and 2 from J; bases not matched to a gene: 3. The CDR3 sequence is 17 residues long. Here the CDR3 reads CATSRGGTSGNTGELFF. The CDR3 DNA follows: TGTGCCACCAGCAGAGGGGGGACTAGCGGAAACACCGGGGAGCTGTTTTTT.

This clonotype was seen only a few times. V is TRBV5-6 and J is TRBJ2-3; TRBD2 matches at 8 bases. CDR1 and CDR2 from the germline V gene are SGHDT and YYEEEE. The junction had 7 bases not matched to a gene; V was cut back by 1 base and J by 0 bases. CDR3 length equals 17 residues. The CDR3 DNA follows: TGTGCCAGCAGCTTGATCGGGGGGGCCGGGAGCACAGATACGCAGTATTTT. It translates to CASSLIGGAGSTDTQYF.

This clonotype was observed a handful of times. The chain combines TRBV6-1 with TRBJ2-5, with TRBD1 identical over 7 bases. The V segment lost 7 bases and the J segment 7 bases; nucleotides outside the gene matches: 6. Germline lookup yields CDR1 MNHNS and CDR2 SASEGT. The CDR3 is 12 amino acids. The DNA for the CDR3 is TGTGCCAGCACTACAGGGGCTGGGACCCAGTACTTC. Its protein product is CASTTGAGTQYF.

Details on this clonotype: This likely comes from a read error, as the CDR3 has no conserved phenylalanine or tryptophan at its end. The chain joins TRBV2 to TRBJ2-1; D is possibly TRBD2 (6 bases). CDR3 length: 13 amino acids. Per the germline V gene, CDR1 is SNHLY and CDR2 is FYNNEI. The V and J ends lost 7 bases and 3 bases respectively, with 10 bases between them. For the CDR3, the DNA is TGTGCCAGCAATTCGGGAGTCTACAATGAGCAGTTCATC. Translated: CASNSGVYNEQFI.

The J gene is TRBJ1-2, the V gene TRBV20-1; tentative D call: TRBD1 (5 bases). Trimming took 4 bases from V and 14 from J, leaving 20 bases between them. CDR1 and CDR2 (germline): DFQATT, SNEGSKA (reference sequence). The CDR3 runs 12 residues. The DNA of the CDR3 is TGCAGTGCTACATTGGCCCGGGACGACCTTACCTTC. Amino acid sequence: CSATLARDDLTF.

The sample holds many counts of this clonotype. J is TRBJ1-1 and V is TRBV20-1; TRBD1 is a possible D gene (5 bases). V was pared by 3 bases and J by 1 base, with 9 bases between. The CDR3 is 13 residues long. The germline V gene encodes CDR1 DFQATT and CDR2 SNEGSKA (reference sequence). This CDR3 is CSASQGPNTEAFF. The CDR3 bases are TGCAGTGCTAGCCAGGGTCCGAACACTGAAGCTTTCTTT.

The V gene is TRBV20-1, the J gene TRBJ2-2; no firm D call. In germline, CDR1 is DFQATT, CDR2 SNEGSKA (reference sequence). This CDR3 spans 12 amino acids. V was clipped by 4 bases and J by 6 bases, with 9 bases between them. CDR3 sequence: CSANRVAGELFF. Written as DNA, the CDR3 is TGCAGTGCTAATAGAGTGGCCGGGGAGCTGTTTTTT.

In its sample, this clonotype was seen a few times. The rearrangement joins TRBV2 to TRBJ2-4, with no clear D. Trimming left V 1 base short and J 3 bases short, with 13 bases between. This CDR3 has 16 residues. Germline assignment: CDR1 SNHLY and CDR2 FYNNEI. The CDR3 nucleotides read TGTGCCAGCAGTGAAGGGGCCGATGGAGTCAAAAACATTCAGTACTTC. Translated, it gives CASSEGADGVKNIQYF.

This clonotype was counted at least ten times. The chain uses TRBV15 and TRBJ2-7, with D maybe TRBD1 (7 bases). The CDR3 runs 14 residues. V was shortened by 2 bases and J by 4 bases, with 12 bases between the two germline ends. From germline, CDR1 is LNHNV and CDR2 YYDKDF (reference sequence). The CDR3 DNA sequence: TGTGCCACCAGCAGAACTCAGGGGGGATACGAGCAGTACTTC. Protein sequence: CATSRTQGGYEQYF. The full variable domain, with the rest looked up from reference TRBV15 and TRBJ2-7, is DAMVIQNPRYQVTQFGKPVTLSCSQTLNHNVMYWYQQKSSQAPKLLFHYYDKDFNNEADTPDNFQSRRPNTSFCFLDIRSPGLGDTAMYLCATSRTQGGYEQYFGPGTRLTVT.

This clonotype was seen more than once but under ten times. In DNA form, the CDR3 reads TGCGCCAGCAGCTCGGGACTCAGAGAGACCCAGTACTTC. Its translation is CASSSGLRETQYF. The V and J genes are TRBV5-1 and TRBJ2-5, with D maybe TRBD2 (6 bases). There are 13 residues in the CDR3. Germline V gene data show CDR1 as SGHRS and CDR2 as YFSETQ. The V end lost 3 bases, the J end lost 4 bases, and 10 bases lay between the germline ends.

CDR3 DNA: TGCGCCAGCAGCTTGATATCGAGGGGGACTGAAGCTTTCTTT. It yields the protein CASSLISRGTEAFF. The chain recombines TRBV5-1 with TRBJ1-1, with a weak D call TRBD1 (6 bases). The germline gives CDR1 SGHRS, CDR2 YFSETQ. The germline V and J ends were trimmed by 1 base and 5 bases, with 12 bases remaining between them. The CDR3 is made up of 14 amino acids.

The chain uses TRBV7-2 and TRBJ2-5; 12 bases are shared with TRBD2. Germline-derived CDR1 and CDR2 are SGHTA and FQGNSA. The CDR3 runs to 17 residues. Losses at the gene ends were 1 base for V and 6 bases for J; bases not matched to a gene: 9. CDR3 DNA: TGTGCCAGCAGCTTAGGGGCACTAGCGGGAGGTGGGAAGACCCAGTACTTC. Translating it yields CASSLGALAGGGKTQYF.